This T cell receptor beta chain was obtained from a study of T-cell reconstitution after alpha-beta-depleted transplantation in children. Preparation of the TCRbeta library used unique molecular identifiers. TCRdb re-called the PCR reads through MiXCR, storing one row per CDR3 protein. The top ten clones hold over 4.5% of a sample with a few hundred thousand distinct CDR3 sequences, approximately 9.9% of them seen once. As regards this clonotype: A much larger clone differs from this one at a single base, so this may be a read error. No conserved phenylalanine or tryptophan is present at the end of the CDR3, so a read error is the likely explanation.

This clonotype was sampled from a human donor who donated a stem cell graft to a child with SCID. Sample: PBMCs from the stem cell graft donor, taken from the stem cell graft.

The CDR3 is CASSLQAAGVREQYS. The CDR3 DNA follows: TGTGCCAGCAGCTTACAGGCTGCCGGAGTCCGTGAGCAGTACTCC. The chain joins TRBV12-3 or TRBV12-4 to TRBJ2-7, with D perhaps matching TRBD1 (5 bases). This CDR3 spans 15 amino acids. The V end lost 6 bases, the J end lost 7 bases, and 22 bases lay between the germline ends.